This T cell receptor beta chain was retrieved from a study of blood T cells in healthy people across ages. PCR was performed a second time for about 7 to 12 cycles using a sample-barcoded 5' primer and a J-beta primer mix. TCRdb reprocessed the 5' RACE reads via MiXCR and lists one record per CDR3 protein. The table has under 2 million distinct CDR3 sequences, roughly 30% seen once. The V and J ends lost 4 bases and 7 bases respectively, with 14 bases between them. The germline V gene has CDR1 SGHVS and CDR2 FQNEAQ. CDR3 length: 13 amino acids. This rearrangement joins TRBV7-8 to TRBJ2-7; TRBD1 or TRBD2 may be the D gene (6 bases each). Sequenced input: blood. This clonotype was obtained from a woman aged 25 to 45 in good health. The CDR3 sequence: CASSSLGGGEQYF. The CDR3 coding sequence is TGTGCCAGCAGCTCCCTCGGGGGCGGTGAGCAGTACTTC.